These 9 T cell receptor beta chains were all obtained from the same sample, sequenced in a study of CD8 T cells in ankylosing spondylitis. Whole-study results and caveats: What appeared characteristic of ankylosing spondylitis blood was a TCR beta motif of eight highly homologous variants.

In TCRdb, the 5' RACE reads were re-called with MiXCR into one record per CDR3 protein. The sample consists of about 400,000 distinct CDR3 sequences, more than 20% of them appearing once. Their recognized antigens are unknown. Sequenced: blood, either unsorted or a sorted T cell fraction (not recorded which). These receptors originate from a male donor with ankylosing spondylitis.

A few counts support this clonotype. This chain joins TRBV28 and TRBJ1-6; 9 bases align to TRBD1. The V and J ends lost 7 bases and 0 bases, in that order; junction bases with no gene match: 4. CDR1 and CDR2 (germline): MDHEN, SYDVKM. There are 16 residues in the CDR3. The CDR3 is CASNGQGSSYNSPLHF. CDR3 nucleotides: TGTGCCAGCAATGGACAGGGGAGCTCCTATAATTCACCCCTCCACTTT.

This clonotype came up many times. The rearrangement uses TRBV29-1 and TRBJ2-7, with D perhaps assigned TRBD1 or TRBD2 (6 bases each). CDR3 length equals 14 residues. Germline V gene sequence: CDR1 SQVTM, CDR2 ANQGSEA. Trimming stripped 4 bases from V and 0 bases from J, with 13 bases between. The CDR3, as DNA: TGCAGCGTTGGGATTAGGGGGGACTCCTACGAGCAGTACTTC. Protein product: CSVGIRGDSYEQYF.

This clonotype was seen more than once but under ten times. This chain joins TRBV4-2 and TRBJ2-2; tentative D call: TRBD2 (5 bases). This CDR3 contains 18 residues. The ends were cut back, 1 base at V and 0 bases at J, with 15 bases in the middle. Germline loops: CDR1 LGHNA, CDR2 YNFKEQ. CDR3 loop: CASSQGLNGISNTGELFF. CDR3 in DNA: TGTGCCAGCAGCCAAGGCCTCAACGGGATCTCGAACACCGGGGAGCTGTTTTTT.

The CDR3 is CASRRPLGQGRETQYF. CDR3 nucleotides: TGTGCCAGCAGAAGACCCCTCGGACAGGGGCGAGAGACCCAGTACTTC. The chain carries TRBV11-3 and TRBJ2-5; 9 nucleotides agree with TRBD1. Germline V gene lookup returns CDR1 SGHNT and CDR2 YENEEA. With V trimmed by 6 bases and J by 4 bases, 12 bases remained unmatched. This CDR3 comprises 16 residues.

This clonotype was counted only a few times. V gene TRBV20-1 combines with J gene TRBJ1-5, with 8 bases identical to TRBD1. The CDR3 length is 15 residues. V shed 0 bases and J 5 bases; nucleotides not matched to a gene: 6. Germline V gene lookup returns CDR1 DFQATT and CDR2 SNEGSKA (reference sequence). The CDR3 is CSAREGTGGYQPQHF. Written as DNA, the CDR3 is TGCAGTGCTAGAGAAGGGACAGGCGGGTATCAGCCCCAGCATTTT.

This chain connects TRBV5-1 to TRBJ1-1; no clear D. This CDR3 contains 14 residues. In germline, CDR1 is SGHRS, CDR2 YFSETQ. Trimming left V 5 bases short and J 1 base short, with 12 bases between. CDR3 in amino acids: CASRARNQNTEAFF. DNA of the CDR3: TGCGCCAGCAGGGCACGGAATCAGAACACTGAAGCTTTCTTT.

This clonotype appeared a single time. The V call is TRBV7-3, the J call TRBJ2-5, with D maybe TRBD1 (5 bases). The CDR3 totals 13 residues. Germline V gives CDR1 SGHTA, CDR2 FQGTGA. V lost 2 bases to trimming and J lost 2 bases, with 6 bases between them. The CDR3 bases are TGTGCCAGCAGCTTATGGACACAAGAGACCCAGTACTTC. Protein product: CASSLWTQETQYF.

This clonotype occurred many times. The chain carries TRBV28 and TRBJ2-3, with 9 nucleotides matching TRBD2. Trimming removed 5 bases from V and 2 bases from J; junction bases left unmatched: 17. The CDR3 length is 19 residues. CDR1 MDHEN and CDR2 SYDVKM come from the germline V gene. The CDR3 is CASSRTSTLGLAHTDTQYF. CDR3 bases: TGTGCCAGCAGTCGTACTAGCACCCTGGGACTAGCTCACACAGATACGCAGTATTTT.

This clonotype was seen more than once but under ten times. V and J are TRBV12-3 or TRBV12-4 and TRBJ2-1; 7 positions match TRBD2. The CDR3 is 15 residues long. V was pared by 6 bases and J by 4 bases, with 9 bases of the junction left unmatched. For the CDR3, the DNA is TGTGCCAGCAGCACCGAAGGACTAGGTTACAATGAGCAGTTCTTC. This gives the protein CASSTEGLGYNEQFF.